The rows below give T cell receptor beta chains drawn from one sample of a study of control samples from healthy donors and cancer patients. Using immunoSEQ multiplex PCR, the repertoire was profiled, and TCRdb retains in-frame clones only, with some absent. This sample has 75,000 to 100,000 clones, with 80% to 90% found just once. Sequencing was done on a sample of blood. These receptors all come from a man aged 25 to 45 in good health. The CDR3 runs from the conserved cysteine through the conserved F or W. Each record gives: J gene, D gene, V gene, clone size, CDR3 length, CDR3 protein, CDR3 DNA. A D gene is named only where the DNA matches it firmly. Size values are once, few and many counts, or a class for expanded clones, and some rows have none.

>TRBJ1-5|TRBD1|TRBV27|.|16
CASKTLQQGYNQPQHF
TGTGCCAGCAAAACCTTACAACAGGGGTACAATCAGCCCCAGCATTTT
>TRBJ2-7|TRBD2|TRBV6-2/TRBV6-3|once|15
CASSTPGLAGAKQYF
TGTGCCAGCAGCACCCCGGGACTAGCGGGAGCTAAGCAGTACTTC
>TRBJ1-2|TRBD1|TRBV6-6|.|16
CASSYPQGGRNYGYTF
TGTGCCAGCAGTTACCCGCAGGGGGGTAGGAACTATGGCTACACCTTC
>TRBJ2-1|.|TRBV4-3|.|15
CASSQVRLTANEQFF
TGCGCCAGCAGCCAAGTTCGGTTAACGGCCAATGAGCAGTTCTTC
>TRBJ2-3|.|TRBV19|.|15
CASSELAAASDTQYF
TGTGCCAGTAGTGAACTCGCAGCCGCCTCAGATACGCAGTATTTT
>TRBJ2-1|.|TRBV19|.|12
CASSEGSNEQFF
TGTGCCAGTAGCGAAGGTAGCAATGAGCAGTTCTTC
>TRBJ2-1|.|TRBV27|.|11
CATRGGLEQFF
TGTGCCACCCGAGGGGGTCTTGAGCAGTTCTTC
>TRBJ2-7|.|TRBV25-1|.|14
CASTSSRNLYEQYF
TGTGCCAGCACCTCCTCCCGAAACTTATACGAGCAGTACTTC
>TRBJ1-2|.|TRBV6-1|.|13
CASSEYLNYGYTF
TGTGCCAGCAGTGAATATCTTAACTATGGCTACACCTTC
>TRBJ1-2|.|TRBV24-1|.|11
CATSSFYGYTF
TGTGCCACCAGCAGTTTTTATGGCTACACCTTC
>TRBJ2-1|TRBD2|TRBV7-2|.|16
CASSDRTSGSRNEQFF
TGTGCCAGCAGTGACAGGACTAGCGGGAGTAGAAATGAGCAGTTCTTC
>TRBJ1-5|.|TRBV28|.|12
CASSSNNQPQHF
TGTGCCAGCAGTTCTAACAATCAGCCCCAGCATTTT
>TRBJ2-7|.|TRBV6-5|.|13
CASRKGASTEQYF
TGTGCCAGCAGAAAAGGGGCTAGCACCGAGCAGTACTTC
>TRBJ2-3|.|TRBV5-1|.|13
CASSLGLSDTQYF
TGCGCCAGCAGCTTGGGGCTTTCAGATACGCAGTATTTT
>TRBJ2-1|.|TRBV24-1|once|13
CATSDTFGGEQFF
TGTGCCACCAGTGACACTTTCGGGGGTGAGCAGTTCTTC
>TRBJ1-5|TRBD1|TRBV2|.|14
CASSGTGGNQPQHF
TGTGCCAGCAGTGGGACAGGGGGCAATCAGCCCCAGCATTTT
>TRBJ1-2|TRBD1|TRBV3-1/TRBV3-2|.|14
CASSQAGQFYGYTF
TGTGCCAGCAGCCAAGCGGGACAGTTCTATGGCTACACCTTC
>TRBJ2-7|TRBD1|TRBV29-1|.|17
CSGQTAGGPLVPSEQYF
TGCAGCGGCCAAACGGCAGGGGGCCCCCTCGTCCCTAGCGAGCAGTACTTC
>TRBJ2-1|.|TRBV2|.|10
CASKWNEQFF
TGTGCCAGCAAATGGAATGAGCAGTTCTTC
>TRBJ2-2|.|TRBV6-2/TRBV6-3|.|13
CASSYLITGELFF
TGTGCCAGCAGTTACCTTATAACCGGGGAGCTGTTTTTT
>TRBJ1-2|.|TRBV11-3|.|13
CASSDYKDYGYTF
TGTGCCAGCAGCGACTACAAAGACTATGGCTACACCTTC
>TRBJ1-1|.|TRBV7-9|.|13
CASSSAGETEAFF
TGTGCCAGCAGCTCCGCAGGGGAGACTGAAGCTTTCTTT
>TRBJ1-1|TRBD1|TRBV10-3|.|15
CAISVGSTGVTEAFF
TGTGCCATCAGTGTGGGCTCGACAGGGGTCACTGAAGCTTTCTTT
>TRBJ1-4|TRBD1|TRBV7-9|.|15
CASSYPGQANEKLFF
TGTGCCAGCAGCTATCCGGGACAGGCTAATGAAAAACTGTTTTTT
>TRBJ1-1|.|TRBV2|.|13
CASSEGVNTEAFF
TGTGCCAGCAGTGAGGGGGTGAACACTGAAGCTTTCTTT
>TRBJ2-5|.|TRBV7-2|once|14
CASSPNRPQETQYF
TGTGCCAGCAGCCCGAACCGCCCCCAAGAGACCCAGTACTTC